The 24 T cell receptor beta chains below all came from one sample that was sequenced in a study of blood T cell repertoires in COVID-19. Sequencing was performed with immunoSEQ multiplex PCR; in TCRdb, only in-frame clones are kept and a portion is missing. The sample holds 280,000 or so clones; 85% are singletons and the top ten take roughly 2.7%. The sample consisted of PBMCs or T cells enriched from blood (not recorded which). The source of these receptors is a woman in her 50s who had recovered from COVID-19.

V usage is TRBV3-1 (or the pseudogene TRBV3-2) and J usage is TRBJ1-2; D possibly corresponds to TRBD1 (6 bases). CDR1 and CDR2 (germline): LGHDT, YNNKEL (reference sequence). Trimming removed 4 bases at V and 1 base at J, with 13 bases between. CDR3 length: 15 residues. CDR3 protein: CASSPTNRVNYGYTF. The CDR3 DNA reads TGTGCCAGCAGCCCAACCAACAGGGTTAACTATGGCTACACCTTC.

V usage is TRBV29-1 and J usage is TRBJ1-2; TRBD1 matches at 11 bases. The CDR3 consists of 12 residues. J was trimmed by 4 bases and V by 6 bases; bases with no gene match: 1. Germline assignment: CDR1 SQVTM and CDR2 ANQGSEA. CDR3 in amino acids: CSVGQGGYGYTF. CDR3 coding DNA: TGCAGCGTGGGACAGGGGGGCTATGGCTACACCTTC.

The V and J genes are TRBV19 and TRBJ2-5; D possibly corresponds to TRBD2 (5 bases). Trimming removed 3 bases from V and 2 bases from J, with 7 bases in between. Germline V CDR1 and CDR2: LNHDA, SQIVND (reference sequence). This CDR3 has 13 amino acids. The CDR3 coding sequence is TGTGCCAGTAGTATTAGGACTCAAGAGACCCAGTACTTC. As protein: CASSIRTQETQYF.

This chain connects TRBV3-1 (or the pseudogene TRBV3-2) to TRBJ1-2, with 7 bases lining up with TRBD1. This CDR3 has 15 amino acids. In germline, CDR1 is LGHDT, CDR2 YNNKEL (reference sequence). V lost 4 bases, J lost 2 bases, and 7 bases stayed unmatched. CDR3 sequence reads: CASSRQGVPNYGYTF. CDR3 sequence (DNA): TGTGCCAGCAGCCGACAGGGCGTTCCGAACTATGGCTACACCTTC.

CDR3 region: CASSSPLGGQETQYF. CDR3 bases: TGTGCCAGCAGCTCGCCCCTAGGAGGCCAAGAGACCCAGTACTTC. The chain employs TRBV7-6 and TRBJ2-5; possible D gene TRBD2, 5 bases. The CDR3 is made up of 15 amino acids. CDR1 is SGHVS, CDR2 FNYEAQ, per germline. V gave up 4 bases and J gave up 1 base, with 13 bases separating them.

The gene calls are TRBV7-2 and TRBJ2-2; possibly TRBD1 for D (6 bases). CDR1 is SGHTA and CDR2 is FQGNSA in the germline V gene. The CDR3 loop spans 16 amino acids. Trimming shortened V by 2 bases and J by 0 bases, and 10 bases separated the two germline ends. The CDR3 region has the DNA TGTGCCAGCAGCTTACAGGGGACCACGAACACCGGGGAGCTGTTTTTT. Translated: CASSLQGTTNTGELFF.

The rearrangement joins TRBV27 to TRBJ1-1, with a possible D match to TRBD1 (5 bases). Germline values: CDR1 MNHEY, CDR2 SMNVEV (reference sequence). The CDR3 contains 12 residues. V was trimmed by 8 bases and J by 8 bases, leaving 15 bases between them. CDR3: CASSHLQEEAFF. The CDR3 DNA reads TGTGCCAGCTCCCACCTACAGGAGGAAGCTTTCTTT.

The J gene is TRBJ2-7, the V gene TRBV19; D remains ambiguous. The CDR3 spans 14 residues. Germline V gene data show CDR1 as LNHDA and CDR2 as SQIVND (reference sequence). V dropped 4 bases and J dropped 2 bases, with 12 bases sitting between them. Here the CDR3 DNA reads TGTGCCAGTAGTAGCCGGCTTGGGCCCTACGAGCAGTACTTC. Translation: CASSSRLGPYEQYF.

The rearrangement joins TRBV30 to TRBJ2-7, with a tentative D call TRBD2 (5 bases). In germline, CDR1 is GTSNPN, CDR2 SVGIG (reference sequence). The ends were cut back, 8 bases at V and 3 bases at J, with 14 bases in the middle. CDR3 length: 12 amino acids. CDR3 sequence (DNA): TGTGCCCAAAGCGGAGCCGACTACGAGCAGTACTTC. Translating gives CAQSGADYEQYF.

V usage is TRBV6-5 and J usage is TRBJ1-1; 7 nucleotides agree with TRBD1. The germline V gene has CDR1 MNHEY and CDR2 SVGAGI. The ends lost 6 bases at V and 0 bases at J; junction bases unmatched: 4. The CDR3 spans 14 residues. CDR3: CASRAGTVNTEAFF. CDR3 DNA: TGTGCCAGCAGGGCCGGGACAGTGAACACTGAAGCTTTCTTT.

The rearrangement joins TRBV6-5 to TRBJ1-4; 7 nucleotides align to TRBD1. The germline CDR1 and CDR2 sequences are MNHEY and SVGAGI. After removal of 6 bases from V and 8 bases from J, the junction contained 6 bases not matched to a gene. The CDR3 is made up of 13 amino acids. CDR3 region: CASSRQGGEKLFF. The CDR3 DNA reads as TGTGCCAGCAGCCGACAGGGTGGGGAAAAACTGTTTTTT.

The rearrangement joins TRBV7-3 to TRBJ2-6; 9 bases match TRBD2. V trimming: 2 bases; J trimming: 0 bases; junction bases outside the gene matches: 8. This CDR3 has 19 amino acids. Germline V lookup: CDR1 SGHTA, CDR2 FQGTGA. Here the CDR3 reads CASSLHPGGGDSGANVLTF. The CDR3 DNA sequence: TGTGCCAGCAGCTTACACCCCGGCGGGGGGGACTCTGGGGCCAACGTCCTGACTTTC.

The chain couples TRBV3-1 (or the pseudogene TRBV3-2) to TRBJ2-4, with 7 bases that match TRBD2. The CDR3 consists of 16 residues. CDR1 and CDR2 from the germline V gene are LGHDT and YNNKEL (reference sequence). V gave up 4 bases and J gave up 0 bases; unmatched junction bases: 6. This CDR3 is CASSPQTSLAKNIQYF. The CDR3 coding sequence is TGTGCCAGCAGCCCGCAGACTAGCCTAGCCAAAAACATTCAGTACTTC.

The V gene is TRBV5-1, the J gene TRBJ1-1; D possibly corresponds to TRBD1 (5 bases). This CDR3 is built from 13 residues. The V gene lost 4 bases and the J gene lost 1 base, with 8 bases spanning the gap. Germline V gene data show CDR1 as SGHRS and CDR2 as YFSETQ. The CDR3 region has the DNA TGCGCCAGCAGCGCCGGACAGAACACTGAAGCTTTCTTT. Its protein is CASSAGQNTEAFF.

The chain uses TRBV3-1 (or the pseudogene TRBV3-2) and TRBJ2-3; D perhaps matches TRBD1 (5 bases). With 0 bases removed from V and 5 bases from J, the gap between germline ends came to 18 bases. Per germline, CDR1 LGHDT and CDR2 YNNKEL (reference sequence). This CDR3 spans 17 amino acids. CDR3 nucleotide sequence: TGTGCCAGCAGCCAAGAGGGAACCCAGGGTGGTTTAGATACGCAGTATTTT. Encoded protein: CASSQEGTQGGLDTQYF.

V and J are TRBV4-1 and TRBJ1-2; D is perhaps TRBD1 (5 bases). V lost 1 base to trimming and J lost 3 bases, with 12 bases between them. Germline CDR1 MGHRA, CDR2 YSYEKL. The CDR3 sequence is 15 residues long. CDR3 amino acids: CASSQVPQGDYGYTF. The CDR3, as DNA: TGCGCCAGCAGCCAAGTCCCCCAAGGGGACTATGGCTACACCTTC.

The CDR3 here is CASNKAGALKGYNEQFF. In DNA, the CDR3 is TGTGCCAGCAACAAAGCGGGGGCCCTAAAGGGCTACAATGAGCAGTTCTTC. The rearrangement uses TRBV28 and TRBJ2-1, with 8 positions matching TRBD2. The germline V gene encodes CDR1 MDHEN and CDR2 SYDVKM. CDR3 length: 17 amino acids. The ends lost 7 bases at V and 3 bases at J; junction bases unmatched: 14.

J is TRBJ1-2 and V is TRBV6-5, with 7 bases matching TRBD1. Germline loops: CDR1 MNHEY, CDR2 SVGAGI. The CDR3 consists of 14 residues. The junction had 5 bases not matched to a gene; V was cut back by 5 bases and J by 2 bases. The CDR3 DNA follows: TGTGCCAGCAGTAAACTACAGGGGAACTATGGCTACACCTTC. Protein sequence: CASSKLQGNYGYTF.

The gene calls are TRBV5-1 and TRBJ1-2, with a tentative D call TRBD1 (5 bases). V lost 0 bases and J lost 4, with 16 bases in between. CDR1 SGHRS and CDR2 YFSETQ come from the germline V gene. The CDR3 loop spans 16 amino acids. The CDR3 bases are TGCGCCAGCAGCTTGGACATAATGGGGGGTGTCTATGGCTACACCTTC. This sequence encodes CASSLDIMGGVYGYTF.

This clone appeared a single time. The chain's CDR3 is CASSFISRVNTEAFF. CDR3 DNA: TGTGCCAGCAGTTTTATTTCACGCGTGAACACTGAAGCTTTCTTT. The genes are TRBV28 and TRBJ1-1, with D unresolved. CDR1 MDHEN and CDR2 SYDVKM come from the germline V gene. This CDR3 has 15 amino acids. V was pared by 3 bases and J by 0 bases, with 11 bases between.

The V and J genes are TRBV27 and TRBJ2-5; 11 bases match TRBD1. This CDR3 has 14 residues. J gave up 4 bases and V 7 bases, and 5 bases lay outside the gene matches. Germline V gene sequence: CDR1 MNHEY, CDR2 SMNVEV (reference sequence). The CDR3 reads CASNSGTGGETQYF. In DNA, the CDR3 is TGTGCCAGCAATTCCGGGACAGGGGGAGAGACCCAGTACTTC.

This clone occurred a few times. The chain employs TRBV7-8 and TRBJ2-7; tentative D call: TRBD2 (7 bases). V was pared by 1 base and J by 2 bases, with 18 bases between. Germline V gene data show CDR1 as SGHVS and CDR2 as FQNEAQ. This CDR3 comprises 17 residues. CDR3 sequence (DNA): TGTGCCAGCAGCTTAGGTTGGGGGGCGGGAGTAACCTACGAGCAGTACTTC. Its protein is CASSLGWGAGVTYEQYF.

This clone turned up a few times. CDR3 amino acids: CASSSRLSSGNTIYF. Here the CDR3 DNA reads TGTGCCAGCAGCTCCCGGTTGAGCTCTGGAAACACCATATATTTT. This sequence joins TRBV9 and TRBJ1-3; D ambiguous. Germline values: CDR1 SGDLS, CDR2 YYNGEE. The CDR3 loop spans 15 amino acids. V gave up 4 bases and J gave up 0 bases, with 11 bases separating them.

This clone has just one count. At one boundary the junction diverges from the germline segment, which might be a read error. The rearrangement joins TRBV5-6 to TRBJ2-1; 9 bases line up with TRBD2. CDR1 and CDR2 from the germline V gene are SGHDT and YYEEEE. This CDR3 is 17 amino acids long. CDR3 in amino acids: CASSILRRGGNNNDQFF. The CDR3 bases are TGTGCCAGCAGCATACTCCGGCGGGGGGGGAATAACAATGACCAGTTCTTC.